This TCR beta chain emerged from a study of T cell responses to AZD1222 COVID-19 vaccine. This clone was observed a handful of times. The antigen is unknown. Study results and caveats: Repertoire sampling happened only post peak T cell response. Most donors were white British, females outnumbered males, and clonal diversity was possibly underestimated. A rise in Spike-specific TCR breadth and depth followed two AZD1222 doses.

Researchers grouped second doses given at about 4 or about 12 weeks into one pool. TCRdb keeps only in-frame clones here, not all; method: immunoSEQ multiplex PCR. The sample contains more than 80,000 clones, 70% to 90% of which appear only once. The clonotype originates from an adult who received the AZD1222 COVID-19 vaccine. Sequencing used peripheral blood, obtained 28 days after the second AZD1222 dose.

This CDR3 is CASTSIQTGVQPQHF. Here the CDR3 DNA reads TGTGCCAGCACGAGTATCCAGACAGGGGTTCAGCCCCAGCATTTT. This chain uses TRBV28 with TRBJ1-5, with 8 bases identical to TRBD1. Germline V gene lookup returns CDR1 MDHEN and CDR2 SYDVKM. The CDR3 consists of 15 residues. Trimming took 7 bases from V and 6 from J; bases not matched to a gene: 11.